This TCR beta chain emerged from a study of blood T cell repertoires in COVID-19. As for the study in general: Samples taken during acute and convalescent COVID-19 were collected in the United States, Italy and Spain.

The data were produced by immunoSEQ multiplex PCR, yet TCRdb's version contains in-frame clones alone and is incomplete. The sample includes 250,000 to 300,000 clones, approximately 83% of them seen just once. CDR1 KGHSH and CDR2 LQKENI come from the germline V gene. The CDR3 is 14 amino acids. The V gene end was trimmed by 3 bases and the J gene end by 7 bases; junction bases not matched to a gene: 8. The J gene is TRBJ1-1, the V gene TRBV18; 7 bases are shared with TRBD1. The clonotype comes from a man aged 45-65 years who had recovered from COVID-19. Sequenced sample: PBMCs or T cells enriched from blood (not recorded which). CDR3 loop: CASSPIVRDSEAFF. CDR3 coding DNA: TGTGCCAGCTCACCGATCGTCCGGGACAGTGAAGCTTTCTTT. The complete variable domain, with remaining parts taken from reference TRBV18 and TRBJ1-1, reads NAGVMQNPRHLVRRRGQEARLRCSPMKGHSHVYWYRQLPEEGLKFMVYLQKENIIDESGMPKERFSAEFPKEGPSILRIQQVVRGDSAAYFCASSPIVRDSEAFFGQGTRLTVV.